Shown below are 25 T cell receptor beta chains from a single sample sequenced in a study of blood T cell repertoires in COVID-19. Repertoires were generated with immunoSEQ multiplex PCR, while TCRdb's copy carries only in-frame clones and drops some. This table has 25,000 to 30,000 clones, more than 75% appearing once. Specimen: peripheral blood. All receptors derive from a man aged 65 to 79 with active or convalescent COVID-19.

The chain carries TRBV6-4 and TRBJ1-1; unclear D gene. The CDR3 consists of 16 residues. Deletions cut 0 bases from V and 6 bases from J, with 17 bases between. The germline gives CDR1 MRHNA, CDR2 SNTAGT. The CDR3 DNA is TGTGCCAGCAGTGACTCCCCCACGGTGAGAAGCTCTGAAGCTTTCTTT. Amino acids: CASSDSPTVRSSEAFF.

The V gene is TRBV5-1, the J gene TRBJ2-1; the match to TRBD2 covers 11 bases. CDR1 SGHRS and CDR2 YFSETQ come from the germline V gene. This CDR3 has 17 residues. J lost 8 bases, V lost 4 bases, and 14 bases had no gene match. As DNA, the CDR3 is TGCGCCAGCAGCAGGGGGGGAACTAGCGGGAGCTTCTATGAGCAGTTCTTC. It yields the protein CASSRGGTSGSFYEQFF.

The gene calls are TRBV2 and TRBJ2-5; 11 nucleotides line up with TRBD2. V trimming: 8 bases; J trimming: 5 bases; junction bases outside the gene matches: 16. The CDR3 is made up of 17 amino acids. From germline, CDR1 is SNHLY and CDR2 FYNNEI. This CDR3 is CASHATNSGGAGETQYF. In nucleotides, the CDR3 is TGTGCCAGCCATGCCACTAATAGCGGGGGGGCCGGGGAGACCCAGTACTTC.

The rearrangement uses TRBV5-4 and TRBJ2-5; D remains ambiguous. This CDR3 is 14 amino acids long. CDR1 is SGHNT, CDR2 YYREEE, per germline (reference sequence). Trimming removed 0 bases at V and 4 bases at J, with 10 bases between. The CDR3 loop is CASSLGLRLETQYF. DNA of the CDR3: TGTGCCAGCAGCTTGGGACTTCGGCTAGAGACCCAGTACTTC.

This clone showed up just once. The chain is built from TRBV7-8 and TRBJ1-2; tentative D call: TRBD1 (6 bases). This CDR3 contains 16 residues. Germline CDR1 is SGHVS and CDR2 is FQNEAQ. Trimming left V 5 bases short and J 5 bases short, with 21 bases between. DNA of the CDR3: TGTGCCAGCAGCCGAAGACAGGACTCTAGGCGTTATGGCTACACCTTC. It is translated as CASSRRQDSRRYGYTF.

This clone has a handful of counts. The chain recombines TRBV10-3 with TRBJ2-6, with a tentative D call TRBD1 (6 bases). The CDR3 contains 19 residues. V was clipped by 3 bases and J by 2 bases, with 20 bases between them. Germline values: CDR1 ENHRY, CDR2 SYGVKD. The CDR3 DNA reads as TGTGCCATCAGTGATACCCAGGGGAGACCTGTCGCTGGGGCCAACGTCCTGACTTTC. Amino acid sequence: CAISDTQGRPVAGANVLTF.

This clone was found once. The CDR3 here is CASSAQVEQYV. Here the CDR3 DNA reads TGTGCCAGCAGCGCCCAGGTCGAGCAGTACGTC. The chain recombines TRBV11-2 with TRBJ2-7; no clear D. V lost 5 bases and J lost 6, with 8 bases in between. Per germline, CDR1 SGHAT and CDR2 FQNNGV. The CDR3 covers 11 residues.

This sequence joins TRBV6-5 and TRBJ1-1; D unclear. Deletions cut 7 bases from V and 2 bases from J, with 17 bases between. Germline V CDR1 and CDR2: MNHEY, SVGAGI. The CDR3 consists of 15 residues. The CDR3 here is CASNKEYWANTEAFF. The CDR3 coding sequence is TGTGCCAGCAATAAAGAATATTGGGCAAACACTGAAGCTTTCTTT.

This chain connects TRBV9 to TRBJ2-2; 9 bases are shared with TRBD2. CDR3 length: 16 amino acids. V lost 4 bases to trimming and J lost 6 bases; unmatched junction nucleotides: 10. Germline values: CDR1 SGDLS, CDR2 YYNGEE. Here the CDR3 reads CASSPTSGMAAGELFF. The CDR3 nucleotides are TGTGCCAGCAGCCCGACTAGCGGTATGGCGGCCGGGGAGCTGTTTTTT.

This clone was seen once. This chain links TRBV19 with TRBJ1-5, with unresolved D. V gave up 6 bases and J gave up 5 bases, with 14 bases separating them. CDR3 length: 14 residues. Germline CDR1 reads LNHDA; CDR2 reads SQIVND (reference sequence). CDR3 region: CASRRLGSDQPQHF. The CDR3 DNA reads TGTGCCAGTAGGCGACTCGGCTCCGATCAGCCCCAGCATTTT.

The sample holds one count of this clone. The J gene is TRBJ1-1, the V gene TRBV10-2, with a weak D call TRBD1 (5 bases). The germline gives CDR1 WSHSY, CDR2 SAAADI. Trimming removed 5 bases at V and 7 bases at J, with 14 bases between. The CDR3 has 13 residues. The CDR3 spells CASSQLTVGEAFF. DNA for the CDR3: TGCGCCAGCAGTCAACTGACAGTGGGTGAAGCTTTCTTT.

The V gene is TRBV20-1, the J gene TRBJ2-1, with TRBD2 identical over 11 bases. With V trimmed by 3 bases and J by 10 bases, 8 bases remained unmatched. The CDR3 loop spans 14 amino acids. Germline loops: CDR1 DFQATT, CDR2 SNEGSKA (reference sequence). The CDR3: CSASQGLAVLEQFF. CDR3 coding DNA: TGCAGTGCTAGTCAGGGACTAGCGGTTCTGGAGCAGTTCTTC.

The chain recombines TRBV28 with TRBJ1-1; D is uncertain. The ends were cut back, 2 bases at V and 7 bases at J, with 17 bases in the middle. From germline, CDR1 is MDHEN and CDR2 SYDVKM. CDR3 size: 15 residues. This CDR3 is CASSLHSPLLGEAFF. Written as DNA, the CDR3 is TGTGCCAGCAGTTTACACAGTCCCCTCTTAGGTGAAGCTTTCTTT.

The gene calls are TRBV29-1 and TRBJ2-1, with 9 bases identical to TRBD2. The J segment lost 3 bases and the V segment lost 6 bases, leaving 15 bases of the junction unmatched. The V gene's germline CDR1 is SQVTM and CDR2 ANQGSEA. The CDR3 is 17 amino acids. The CDR3 coding sequence is TGCAGCGTCCCTGGAGATGCGGGAGGGCTATTCTACAATGAGCAGTTCTTC. This encodes CSVPGDAGGLFYNEQFF.

The rearrangement links TRBV18 to TRBJ2-1; the D gene is possibly TRBD1 (6 bases). Deletions cut 7 bases from V and 4 bases from J, with 14 bases between. The CDR3 has 14 amino acids. CDR1 and CDR2 (germline): KGHSH, LQKENI. The CDR3 nucleotides are TGTGCCAGCTTACTGAGGGGGAATTACAATGAGCAGTTCTTC. This translates into CASLLRGNYNEQFF.

This clone was seen only once. J is TRBJ2-5 and V is TRBV7-9, with a tentative D call TRBD1 (6 bases). CDR1 is SEHNR, CDR2 FQNEAQ, per germline (reference sequence). The CDR3 has 15 residues. V was pared by 1 base and J by 1 base, with 10 bases between. The CDR3 loop reads CASSLGAGVQETQYF. The CDR3 DNA sequence: TGTGCCAGCAGCTTAGGGGCAGGGGTCCAAGAGACCCAGTACTTC.

This sequence joins TRBV2 and TRBJ2-7; 10 bases align to TRBD1. With 5 bases clipped from V and 6 bases from J, the junction kept 4 bases outside the gene matches. This CDR3 comprises 13 residues. Germline V lookup: CDR1 SNHLY, CDR2 FYNNEI. The CDR3 reads CASSRDRGGEQYF. The CDR3 nucleotides read TGTGCCAGCAGTCGGGACAGGGGAGGCGAGCAGTACTTC.

The chain has TRBV3-1 (or the pseudogene TRBV3-2) and TRBJ1-1, with a weak D call TRBD1 (5 bases). Germline loops: CDR1 LGHDT, CDR2 YNNKEL (reference sequence). The CDR3 runs 13 residues. V lost 6 bases to trimming and J lost 3 bases, with 11 bases between them. CDR3 DNA sequence: TGTGCCAGCAGATACGGGGGTTACACTGAAGCTTTCTTT. This translates into CASRYGGYTEAFF.

The V and J genes are TRBV19 and TRBJ1-4; 10 bases match TRBD1. Germline CDR1 reads LNHDA; CDR2 reads SQIVND (reference sequence). The CDR3 loop spans 16 amino acids. The V segment lost 5 bases and the J segment 6 bases; nucleotides outside the gene matches: 9. The CDR3 here is CASSLTGTGEDEKLFF. The CDR3 DNA follows: TGTGCCAGTAGTTTAACCGGGACAGGGGAGGATGAAAAACTGTTTTTT.

This clone has only a few counts. CDR3 region: CASKVWDSYGYTF. DNA of the CDR3: TGTGCCAGCAAGGTTTGGGACAGCTATGGCTACACCTTC. J is TRBJ1-2 and V is TRBV2, with TRBD1 identical over 7 bases. J lost 4 bases, V lost 7 bases, and 6 bases had no gene match. Germline V gene lookup returns CDR1 SNHLY and CDR2 FYNNEI. The CDR3 runs to 13 residues.

The chain is built from TRBV7-6 and TRBJ1-1; no firm D call. This CDR3 has 13 amino acids. V lost 4 bases and J lost 1, with 7 bases in between. The germline gives CDR1 SGHVS, CDR2 FNYEAQ. This CDR3 is CASSSRGNTEAFF. The CDR3 DNA sequence: TGTGCCAGCAGCTCCCGGGGGAACACTGAAGCTTTCTTT.

J is TRBJ2-3 and V is TRBV5-1, with TRBD2 matching 10 bases. Per germline, CDR1 SGHRS and CDR2 YFSETQ. CDR3 length: 14 amino acids. V dropped 4 bases and J dropped 4; count of bases not matched to a gene: 3. The CDR3 DNA reads as TGCGCCAGCAGCCTAGCGGGAGTTCCAGATACGCAGTATTTT. It yields the protein CASSLAGVPDTQYF.

The rearrangement uses TRBV7-2 and TRBJ2-1, with 10 bases that match TRBD2. CDR1 SGHTA and CDR2 FQGNSA come from the germline V gene. V shed 4 bases and J 0 bases; nucleotides not matched to a gene: 9. The CDR3 contains 18 residues. The CDR3 loop is CASSWPKREGSSYNEQFF. The CDR3 DNA reads as TGTGCCAGCAGCTGGCCGAAGCGGGAGGGGAGCTCCTACAATGAGCAGTTCTTC.

This clone was seen only once. V gene TRBV7-2 combines with J gene TRBJ1-2; 8 bases are a match to TRBD1. This CDR3 has 14 residues. Trimming took 6 bases from V and 2 from J; bases not matched to a gene: 5. Germline values: CDR1 SGHTA, CDR2 FQGNSA. The chain's CDR3 is CASRAQGGNYGYTF. In DNA form, the CDR3 reads TGTGCCAGCAGAGCACAGGGGGGCAACTATGGCTACACCTTC.

The V call is TRBV7-2, the J call TRBJ2-7, with 8 bases lining up with TRBD1. This CDR3 spans 17 amino acids. V shed 5 bases, J shed 5 bases, and the junction held 17 bases outside the gene matches. Germline CDR1 SGHTA, CDR2 FQGNSA. CDR3 nucleotides: TGTGCCAGCAGCCAAGGCCGGGGCAGGGGGCGCGGGCACGAGCAGTACTTC. Translated, it gives CASSQGRGRGRGHEQYF.